This T cell receptor beta chain comes out of a study of cytomegalovirus exposure and HLA in healthy donors. This PCR relied on a set of 60 Vbeta primers and 13 Jbeta primers. Produced via immunoSEQ multiplex PCR; TCRdb's table is partial and in-frame only. The sample carries about 94,000 clones, around two thirds recorded once. CDR3 length: 15 residues. V lost 4 bases and J lost 2; bases outside the gene matches: 6. Looked up from germline, CDR1 is MNHEY and CDR2 is SMNVEV (reference sequence). On this clone: Its antigen is not known.

Study-wide results and limits: Rarity marked most TCR sequences, yet some public TCRs occurred in many donors. In a later analysis, parvovirus B19, influenza, CMV and Epstein-Barr virus appeared linked to several top co-occurrence clusters.

The sequenced sample consisted of PBMCs. The chain carries TRBV27 and TRBJ2-3; 7 bases are a match to TRBD1. The receptor's source is a man aged 30 to 45 in good health and CMV-seronegative. In nucleotides, the CDR3 is TGTGCCAGCAGTTCCTGGGACAGTTCCACAGATACGCAGTATTTT. Amino acids: CASSSWDSSTDTQYF.